Listed here are 28 T cell receptor beta chains from one sample, sequenced in a study of human T cells and chemical hapten exposure. This sample's time point: patch test 2, 6 weeks after DPC sensitization. Treatment noted: therapeutic diphenylcyclopropenone sensitization with weekly scalp DPC. TCRdb called the RACE reads again in MiXCR, with one record for every CDR3 protein. The repertoire includes tens of thousands of distinct CDR3 sequences, 7.5% to 9.5% of them detected once, and around 3.6% sits in the top ten. The material sequenced was whole blood, taken in connection with sensitization to the hapten diphenylcyclopropenone (DPC). The receptors derive from a woman between 50 and 59 years old with alopecia areata. Some clones in this sample may be carry-over from other donors' samples.

This clonotype was counted at least ten times. This chain uses TRBV12-3 or TRBV12-4 with TRBJ1-1; a weak D match, TRBD1 (5 bases). V lost 8 bases and J 1 base, leaving 17 bases between the germline ends. The length of the CDR3 is 15 residues. In DNA form, the CDR3 reads TGTGCCAGCGGGGGAGCAAGGCGGAGGAACACTGAAGCTTTCTTT. It is translated as CASGGARRRNTEAFF.

This clonotype came up many times. The chain recombines TRBV18 with TRBJ2-3; D remains ambiguous. Germline CDR1 reads KGHSH; CDR2 reads LQKENI. Trimming cost V 2 bases and J 2 bases, with 8 bases left between them. CDR3 length: 14 residues. CDR3 sequence: CASSPGQLTDTQYF. The CDR3 DNA follows: TGTGCCAGCTCACCAGGGCAGCTCACAGATACGCAGTATTTT.

This clonotype has at least ten counts. The J gene is TRBJ2-1, the V gene TRBV28; perhaps TRBD2 as D (7 bases). Germline assignment: CDR1 MDHEN and CDR2 SYDVKM. V lost 8 bases and J lost 6, with 14 bases in between. The CDR3 loop spans 13 amino acids. CDR3: CASGGGSINEQFF. Written as DNA, the CDR3 is TGTGCCAGCGGGGGCGGGAGCATCAATGAGCAGTTCTTC.

This clonotype occurred a few times. This sequence joins TRBV3-1 and TRBJ1-5; D is uncertain. This CDR3 contains 15 residues. V was clipped by 0 bases and J by 3 bases, with 9 bases between them. Germline assignment: CDR1 LGHDT and CDR2 YNNKEL (reference sequence). The CDR3 here is CASSQDTRPNQPQHF. CDR3 DNA: TGTGCCAGCAGCCAAGATACTAGGCCCAATCAGCCCCAGCATTTT.

This clonotype was observed at least ten times. The genes are TRBV20-1 and TRBJ2-1, with 7 bases fitting TRBD2. V lost 3 bases to trimming and J lost 3 bases; unmatched junction nucleotides: 14. This CDR3 is built from 17 residues. The V gene's germline CDR1 is DFQATT and CDR2 SNEGSKA (reference sequence). The CDR3 DNA reads as TGCAGTGCTAGTACTCTAAGTCGGCGGGGGAACTACAATGAGCAGTTCTTC. Translated, it gives CSASTLSRRGNYNEQFF.

The chain employs TRBV27 and TRBJ2-1; no clear D. Trimming took off 5 bases at V and 1 base at J, with 18 bases between the two ends. The CDR3 spans 17 residues. Germline loops: CDR1 MNHEY, CDR2 SMNVEV (reference sequence). The DNA of the CDR3 is TGTGCCAGCAGTACCGTTGGGGATCCCACTTCCTACAATGAGCAGTTCTTC. This gives the protein CASSTVGDPTSYNEQFF.

This clonotype was observed once. The chain links TRBV29-1 to TRBJ2-5, with 7 bases aligning to TRBD1. The germline V gene has CDR1 SQVTM and CDR2 ANQGSEA. The CDR3 length is 11 residues. CDR3: CNVRGRETQYF. CDR3 DNA sequence: TGCAACGTGAGGGGGCGAGAGACCCAGTACTTC.

This clonotype has a count of ten or more. The genes are TRBV5-4 and TRBJ1-2, with D uncertain. Trimming stripped 4 bases from V and 1 base from J, with 11 bases between. Looked up from germline, CDR1 is SGHNT and CDR2 is YYREEE (reference sequence). There are 14 residues in the CDR3. CDR3 coding DNA: TGTGCCAGCAGCCAGATGACGGTTAACTATGGCTACACCTTC. Translation: CASSQMTVNYGYTF.

In its sample, this clonotype was seen many times. As DNA, the CDR3 is TGCAGTGCTAGTACAGGGGTTAGCTATGGCTACACCTTC. This sequence encodes CSASTGVSYGYTF. The chain joins TRBV20-1 to TRBJ1-2; 7 bases are shared with TRBD1. Germline assignment: CDR1 DFQATT and CDR2 SNEGSKA (reference sequence). The CDR3 covers 13 residues. Unmatched junction bases numbered 5, after V lost 3 bases and J lost 4 bases.

The chain is built from TRBV6-5 and TRBJ2-4; D is unclear. This CDR3 contains 15 residues. Per germline, CDR1 MNHEY and CDR2 SVGAGI. With 9 bases removed from V and 0 bases from J, the gap between germline ends came to 15 bases. For the CDR3, the DNA is TGTGCCAGGACAAGGACCGCCAGAGCCAAAAACATTCAGTACTTC. Its translation: CARTRTARAKNIQYF.

Ten or more counts support this clonotype. CDR3 DNA: TGTGCCAGCAGTGAGGCAGGGTTTAATGAAAAACTGTTTTTT. This gives the protein CASSEAGFNEKLFF. The chain carries TRBV25-1 and TRBJ1-4; D might be TRBD1 (5 bases). Between the trimmed V and J ends, which lost 3 bases and 4 bases, there was a span of 9 bases. The CDR3 totals 14 residues. CDR1 and CDR2 from the germline V gene are MGHDK and SYGVNS.

This clonotype appeared many times. The J gene is TRBJ1-4, the V gene TRBV7-2, with a possible D match to TRBD1 (6 bases). The ends were cut back, 5 bases at V and 7 bases at J, with 17 bases in the middle. The length of the CDR3 is 15 residues. CDR1 and CDR2 (germline): SGHTA, FQGNSA. The CDR3 DNA reads TGTGCCAGCAGCCAGATAGCGGGGGGCGGTGAAAAACTGTTTTTT. Residues: CASSQIAGGGEKLFF.

This clonotype was picked up many times. The chain couples TRBV2 to TRBJ1-6; unclear D gene. The germline V and J ends were trimmed by 4 bases and 11 bases, with 12 bases remaining between them. Germline CDR1 reads SNHLY; CDR2 reads FYNNEI. This CDR3 comprises 13 residues. The CDR3 sequence: CASSGEVSAPLHF. The CDR3 DNA is TGTGCCAGCAGTGGCGAGGTATCAGCACCCCTCCACTTT.

Here the CDR3 DNA reads TGTGCCAGCAGTTTAGGGATAGGGGGGCGGGAGCAGTTCTTC. It specifies CASSLGIGGREQFF. The chain has TRBV12-3 or TRBV12-4 and TRBJ2-1; D could derive from TRBD1 or TRBD2 (6 bases each). Trimming left V 1 base short and J 10 bases short, with 14 bases between. The CDR3 length is 14 residues.

This clonotype showed up just a few times. The V call is TRBV18, the J call TRBJ2-3; 9 nucleotides match TRBD1. V gave up 3 bases and J gave up 5 bases; unmatched junction bases: 6. This CDR3 region has 15 residues. CDR1 KGHSH and CDR2 LQKENI come from the germline V gene. The CDR3 loop reads CASSPQGQGVDTQYF. CDR3 nucleotides: TGTGCCAGCTCACCGCAGGGACAGGGCGTAGATACGCAGTATTTT.

In its sample, this clonotype was seen many times. This chain connects TRBV6-5 to TRBJ1-4; TRBD1 matches 8 bases. In germline, CDR1 is MNHEY, CDR2 SVGAGI. The ends lost 6 bases at V and 2 bases at J; junction bases unmatched: 5. The CDR3 is made up of 15 amino acids. This CDR3 is CASSQQGVTNEKLFF. The CDR3 DNA reads as TGTGCCAGCAGCCAACAGGGGGTGACTAATGAAAAACTGTTTTTT.

This chain joins TRBV5-1 and TRBJ2-5; 9 nucleotides line up with TRBD1. This CDR3 has 15 residues. The germline gives CDR1 SGHRS, CDR2 YFSETQ. Trimming at V came to 4 bases and at J to 5 bases, leaving 9 bases not matched to a gene. CDR3 residues: CASSPGQGLWETQYF. In DNA form, the CDR3 reads TGCGCCAGCAGCCCGGGACAGGGTCTTTGGGAGACCCAGTACTTC.

V gene TRBV4-2 combines with J gene TRBJ2-1, with D possibly matching TRBD2 (5 bases). The germline V and J ends were trimmed by 0 bases and 4 bases, with 10 bases remaining between them. The CDR3 sequence is 15 residues long. CDR1 LGHNA and CDR2 YNFKEQ come from the germline V gene. The DNA of the CDR3 is TGTGCCAGCAGCCAAGACTCCGGAGGTTACAATGAGCAGTTCTTC. Residues: CASSQDSGGYNEQFF.

The chain couples TRBV7-2 to TRBJ1-4; D gene uncertain. The length of the CDR3 is 14 residues. V lost 1 base and J lost 3, with 6 bases in between. CDR1 is SGHTA and CDR2 is FQGNSA in the germline V gene. The CDR3 DNA reads as TGTGCCAGCAGCTTAGATAGTGCTAATGAAAAACTGTTTTTT. Its translation is CASSLDSANEKLFF.

This clonotype was observed at least ten times. The chain uses TRBV18 and TRBJ1-1; D remains unclear. This CDR3 spans 12 amino acids. Trimming stripped 6 bases from V and 3 bases from J, with 8 bases between. Per germline, CDR1 KGHSH and CDR2 LQKENI. Here the CDR3 DNA reads TGTGCCAGCTCCGACAAATACACTGAAGCTTTCTTT. This gives the protein CASSDKYTEAFF.

There are many counts of this clonotype. The CDR3 sequence is CASSFVLNTEAFF. CDR3 coding DNA: TGTGCCAGCAGTTTTGTGTTGAACACTGAAGCTTTCTTT. The chain carries TRBV12-3 or TRBV12-4 and TRBJ1-1, with no clear D. Trimming took off 3 bases at V and 0 bases at J, with 5 bases between the two ends. The length of the CDR3 is 13 residues.

The genes are TRBV25-1 and TRBJ2-1, with 13 bases fitting TRBD2. The germline V gene has CDR1 MGHDK and CDR2 SYGVNS. The CDR3 sequence is 15 residues long. The trim removed 8 bases at V and 4 bases at J, leaving 5 bases unmatched. CDR3 loop: CASGGLAGTYNEQFF. The CDR3 region has the DNA TGTGCCAGCGGGGGACTAGCGGGGACTTACAATGAGCAGTTCTTC.

This clonotype was recorded many times. V usage is TRBV12-3 or TRBV12-4 and J usage is TRBJ1-1; TRBD1 might be the D (5 bases). V lost 3 bases to trimming and J lost 4 bases, with 12 bases between them. The CDR3 has 14 residues. The DNA for the CDR3 is TGTGCCAGCAGTTTCGGGGCGCTGGGCACTGAAGCTTTCTTT. Amino acids: CASSFGALGTEAFF.

Many counts were recorded for this clonotype. V gene TRBV27 combines with J gene TRBJ2-3, with 9 bases identical to TRBD2. The V segment lost 8 bases and the J segment 0 bases; nucleotides outside the gene matches: 12. The length of the CDR3 is 17 residues. CDR1 is MNHEY, CDR2 SMNVEV, per germline (reference sequence). CDR3 nucleotides: TGTGCCAGCCTTTGGCGGGGGGGCCTGGGTAGCACAGATACGCAGTATTTT. Amino acid sequence: CASLWRGGLGSTDTQYF.

V gene TRBV20-1 combines with J gene TRBJ2-3; 8 bases map to TRBD2. V lost 0 bases to trimming and J lost 1 base; unmatched junction nucleotides: 3. CDR3 size: 15 residues. Germline V gives CDR1 DFQATT, CDR2 SNEGSKA (reference sequence). The CDR3 nucleotides are TGCAGTGCTAGAGAACTAGCGGCCGGCACAGATACGCAGTATTTT. Protein sequence: CSARELAAGTDTQYF.

Worth noting for this clonotype: The junction and the germline gene differ at one end; a read error may be behind it. The V call is TRBV12-3 or TRBV12-4, the J call TRBJ1-6, with no clear D. CDR3 length equals 13 residues. The CDR3 DNA follows: TGTGCCAGCACCGGACGGGATACTTCACCCCTCAACTTT. Its protein product is CASTGRDTSPLNF.

This clonotype was counted at least ten times. This chain uses TRBV5-1 with TRBJ1-4, with TRBD1 as a possible D gene (5 bases). This CDR3 contains 15 residues. Trimming pared 4 bases from V and 5 bases from J, leaving 15 bases between. CDR1 SGHRS and CDR2 YFSETQ come from the germline V gene. DNA of the CDR3: TGCGCCAGCAGCGGTTCGGGGCGGGAAAATGAAAAACTGTTTTTT. Encoded protein: CASSGSGRENEKLFF.

This clonotype was picked up many times. The chain uses TRBV27 and TRBJ1-5; 8 nucleotides match TRBD1. The V and J ends lost 10 bases and 6 bases, in that order; junction bases with no gene match: 5. CDR1 is MNHEY and CDR2 is SMNVEV in the germline V gene (reference sequence). The length of the CDR3 is 12 residues. The CDR3 here is CATGQGRQPQHF. In nucleotides, the CDR3 is TGTGCCACTGGACAGGGCCGTCAGCCCCAGCATTTT.